The text below deals with one T cell receptor beta chain. V lost 3 bases and J lost 4; bases outside the gene matches: 8. CDR3 length: 14 residues. The germline CDR1 and CDR2 sequences are SQVTM and ANQGSEA. The sample comes from a study of blood T cell repertoires in COVID-19. Study-wide context: Sites across the United States, Italy and Spain contributed samples from acute and convalescent COVID-19. PBMCs, B-cell-depleted T cells, or T cells were the source of the cDNA or gDNA that made up the material.

Under the authors' procedure: Estimation of nucleated cell counts relied on the amplification of reference gene primers. Generated by immunoSEQ multiplex PCR, the TCRdb table keeps only in-frame clones and is missing some. Clone size and V and J calls were adopted from that table, with D and trimming inferred from the DNA. Here the sample spans about 86,000 clones, approximately 83% being singletons. This chain links TRBV29-1 with TRBJ1-1; 7 bases agree with TRBD1. The TCR comes from a woman of 80 years or more with active or convalescent COVID-19. The specimen sequenced was peripheral blood. The CDR3 is CSVDKTGLGTEAFF. The CDR3 bases are TGCAGCGTTGATAAGACAGGGCTTGGCACTGAAGCTTTCTTT. Together with reference TRBV29-1 and TRBJ1-1, the CDR3 gives the full variable domain: SAVISQKPSRDICQRGTSLTIQCQVDSQVTMMFWYRQQPGQSLTLIATANQGSEATYESGFVIDKFPISRPNLTFSTLTVSNMSPEDSSIYLCSVDKTGLGTEAFFGQGTRLTVV.